Shown below are 29 T cell receptor beta chains from a single sample sequenced in a study of T cell responses to AZD1222 COVID-19 vaccine. Some clones are missing from TCRdb's copy, which holds only in-frame ones; the method was immunoSEQ multiplex PCR. The data contain around 80,000 clones, about 84% of them seen just once; the ten biggest clones take up roughly 8.7%. The source was peripheral blood, collected on day 0 of AZD1222 vaccination. Every receptor here comes from an adult in good health.

The chain links TRBV19 to TRBJ1-3; possibly TRBD1 for D (5 bases). This CDR3 contains 13 residues. Germline CDR1 reads LNHDA; CDR2 reads SQIVND (reference sequence). The V and J ends lost 9 bases and 1 base respectively, with 10 bases between them. CDR3 protein: CASNTGSGNTIYF. Written as DNA, the CDR3 is TGTGCCAGCAACACAGGATCTGGAAACACCATATATTTT.

The V call is TRBV18, the J call TRBJ2-7; no clear D. This CDR3 comprises 14 residues. Trimming removed 3 bases from V and 2 bases from J, with 11 bases in between. Germline values: CDR1 KGHSH, CDR2 LQKENI. The CDR3 nucleotides are TGTGCCAGCTCACCCGCCGGCGCGACCTACGAGCAGTACTTC. This gives the protein CASSPAGATYEQYF.

The chain employs TRBV27 and TRBJ1-2; 7 bases agree with TRBD1. The CDR3 is made up of 16 amino acids. Per the germline V gene, CDR1 is MNHEY and CDR2 is SMNVEV (reference sequence). J was trimmed by 5 bases and V by 3 bases; bases with no gene match: 12. The DNA of the CDR3 is TGTGCCAGCAGTTTCGGCAGGGGGGGGTTGGGATATGGCTACACCTTC. As protein: CASSFGRGGLGYGYTF.

This chain connects TRBV4-3 to TRBJ2-2, with D possibly being TRBD2 (5 bases). Germline V CDR1 and CDR2: LGHNA, YSLEER. The CDR3 spans 17 residues. Trimming took off 3 bases at V and 7 bases at J, with 21 bases between the two ends. CDR3 region: CASSQTPGLEPYGELFF. CDR3 nucleotides: TGCGCCAGCAGCCAGACGCCCGGACTTGAACCTTACGGGGAGCTGTTTTTT.

This clone was detected only once. This chain connects TRBV7-9 to TRBJ1-6, with TRBD1 matching 9 bases. V was clipped by 5 bases and J by 9 bases; unmatched bases: 8. CDR1 and CDR2 from the germline V gene are SEHNR and FQNEAQ (reference sequence). The CDR3 covers 15 residues. DNA for the CDR3: TGTGCCAGCAGCAAAGCCGGGACAGGGTCTTCACCCCTCCACTTT. Translation gives CASSKAGTGSSPLHF.

This clone was counted a few times. This chain uses TRBV4-2 with TRBJ1-4; D is ambiguous. The V gene lost 4 bases and the J gene lost 8 bases, with 20 bases spanning the gap. CDR1 and CDR2 (germline): LGHNA, YNFKEQ. The CDR3 is made up of 16 amino acids. The CDR3 loop is CASSLLGGRGGEKLFF. The DNA for the CDR3 is TGTGCCAGCAGCCTGCTCGGCGGCCGTGGAGGGGAAAAACTGTTTTTT.

The genes are TRBV2 and TRBJ1-3, with 8 bases aligning to TRBD1. Germline V lookup: CDR1 SNHLY, CDR2 FYNNEI. The junction had 3 bases not matched to a gene; V was cut back by 3 bases and J by 2 bases. There are 15 residues in the CDR3. DNA for the CDR3: TGTGCCAGCAGTGAGGCGACAGGGGCTGGAAACACCATATATTTT. Encoded protein: CASSEATGAGNTIYF.

The gene calls are TRBV9 and TRBJ1-5, with D tentatively TRBD1 (5 bases). Germline V gives CDR1 SGDLS, CDR2 YYNGEE. The V end was cut by 1 base, the J end by 7 bases, with 12 bases between. The CDR3 totals 14 residues. The CDR3 DNA reads as TGTGCCAGCAGCGTAACGGGTCAGGGCCAGCCCCAGCATTTT. Protein: CASSVTGQGQPQHF.

This clone was detected a few times. The chain joins TRBV7-9 to TRBJ2-2; 8 positions match TRBD1. With 11 bases clipped from V and 0 bases from J, the junction kept 5 bases outside the gene matches. The germline V gene encodes CDR1 SEHNR and CDR2 FQNEAQ (reference sequence). This CDR3 contains 14 residues. DNA for the CDR3: TGTGCCTGGAGGGGACAGGCGAACACCGGGGAGCTGTTTTTT. This gives the protein CAWRGQANTGELFF.

This chain joins TRBV7-9 and TRBJ1-4; D ambiguous. Trimming removed 1 base at V and 8 bases at J, with 11 bases between. Germline-derived CDR1 and CDR2 are SEHNR and FQNEAQ (reference sequence). The CDR3 contains 14 residues. CDR3 loop: CASSLDAAREKLFF. The CDR3 nucleotides read TGTGCCAGCAGCTTAGACGCGGCACGGGAAAAACTGTTTTTT.

This chain uses TRBV5-6 with TRBJ2-4, with no clear D. The CDR3 covers 14 residues. The germline V gene encodes CDR1 SGHDT and CDR2 YYEEEE. Trimming cost V 0 bases and J 8 bases, with 12 bases left between them. In nucleotides, the CDR3 is TGTGCCAGCAGCTTGGGATTGCAGCAGGACATTCAGTACTTC. Translating it yields CASSLGLQQDIQYF.

V usage is TRBV7-2 and J usage is TRBJ1-3; weak D call: TRBD1 (5 bases). The germline CDR1 and CDR2 sequences are SGHTA and FQGNSA. The CDR3 extends over 17 amino acids. The ends were cut back, 1 base at V and 2 bases at J, with 15 bases in the middle. The CDR3 loop is CASSLGTPGSPGNTIYF. In DNA form, the CDR3 reads TGTGCCAGCAGCTTAGGAACCCCAGGGAGCCCTGGAAACACCATATATTTT.

The chain has TRBV5-1 and TRBJ2-2; 13 bases align to TRBD2. Trimming removed 4 bases from V and 5 bases from J; junction bases left unmatched: 8. The CDR3 contains 17 residues. Germline V CDR1 and CDR2: SGHRS, YFSETQ. The CDR3 reads CASSARTSGRGTGELFF. CDR3 DNA sequence: TGCGCCAGCAGCGCCCGGACTAGCGGGAGAGGAACCGGGGAGCTGTTTTTT.

The genes are TRBV12-3 or TRBV12-4 and TRBJ1-1, with a tentative D call TRBD1 (5 bases). There are 11 residues in the CDR3. V lost 10 bases to trimming and J lost 7 bases, with 13 bases between them. CDR3 nucleotide sequence: TGTGCCACTGGGGACTTTCTTGAAGCTTTCTTT. It encodes CATGDFLEAFF.

The rearrangement links TRBV27 to TRBJ2-3; D perhaps matches TRBD2 (6 bases). The CDR3 spans 15 residues. CDR1 and CDR2 from the germline V gene are MNHEY and SMNVEV (reference sequence). The V end lost 0 bases, the J end lost 1 base, and 8 bases lay between the germline ends. The CDR3 DNA sequence: TGTGCCAGCAGTTTATCGCGGGGACGCACAGATACGCAGTATTTT. Translation: CASSLSRGRTDTQYF.

The V call is TRBV18, the J call TRBJ1-5; D ambiguous. Between the trimmed V and J ends, which lost 3 bases and 4 bases, there was a span of 10 bases. The germline gives CDR1 KGHSH, CDR2 LQKENI. CDR3 length equals 14 residues. In DNA form, the CDR3 reads TGTGCCAGCTCACCGACCCAAGGGAATCAGCCCCAGCATTTT. Protein sequence: CASSPTQGNQPQHF.

In nucleotides, the CDR3 is TGTGCCAGCAGCCAAGGTTTTTGGACAGGGACTAGCACAGATACGCAGTATTTT. This sequence encodes CASSQGFWTGTSTDTQYF. The genes are TRBV4-2 and TRBJ2-3; 8 nucleotides agree with TRBD1. Germline values: CDR1 LGHNA, CDR2 YNFKEQ. J was trimmed by 0 bases and V by 1 base; bases with no gene match: 9. This CDR3 comprises 18 residues.

V gene TRBV6-2 or TRBV6-3 combines with J gene TRBJ2-7; 7 bases are a match to TRBD1. CDR1 and CDR2 (germline): MNHEY, SVGEGT. The CDR3 totals 15 residues. V trimming: 2 bases; J trimming: 5 bases; junction bases outside the gene matches: 9. Here the CDR3 reads CASSYPRGPGDEQYF. In DNA, the CDR3 is TGTGCCAGCAGTTACCCGAGGGGGCCCGGGGACGAGCAGTACTTC.

The V and J genes are TRBV5-1 and TRBJ2-2; 15 bases are shared with TRBD2. V lost 6 bases and J lost 4; bases outside the gene matches: 10. Germline V gene sequence: CDR1 SGHRS, CDR2 YFSETQ. The length of the CDR3 is 18 residues. In nucleotides, the CDR3 is TGCGCCAGCAACCCCCCGGGACTAGCGGGAGGATCCACCGGGGAGCTGTTTTTT. Amino acid sequence: CASNPPGLAGGSTGELFF.

V is TRBV11-2 and J is TRBJ2-5; 9 bases line up with TRBD2. CDR1 and CDR2 (germline): SGHAT, FQNNGV. This CDR3 has 19 residues. V trimming: 1 base; J trimming: 1 base; junction bases outside the gene matches: 13. CDR3 DNA sequence: TGTGCCAGCAGCTTAGTGATGCCGGGAGCGGGGGGAACCCAAGAGACCCAGTACTTC. The encoded protein is CASSLVMPGAGGTQETQYF. The entire variable domain, with the rest obtained from reference TRBV11-2 and TRBJ2-5, is as follows: EAGVAQSPRYKIIEKRQSVAFWCNPISGHATLYWYQQILGQGPKLLIQFQNNGVVDDSQLPKDRFSAERLKGVDSTLKIQPAKLEDSAVYLCASSLVMPGAGGTQETQYFGPGTRLLVL.

The V call is TRBV18, the J call TRBJ1-3, with D unresolved. This CDR3 is 15 amino acids long. Germline V gene data show CDR1 as KGHSH and CDR2 as LQKENI. The V and J ends lost 1 base and 4 bases respectively, with 11 bases between them. The CDR3 nucleotides are TGTGCCAGCTCACCACAGGGCGGGGAAGGAAACACCATATATTTT. Protein product: CASSPQGGEGNTIYF. The full variable domain, with the rest looked up from reference TRBV18 and TRBJ1-3, is NAGVMQNPRHLVRRRGQEARLRCSPMKGHSHVYWYRQLPEEGLKFMVYLQKENIIDESGMPKERFSAEFPKEGPSILRIQQVVRGDSAAYFCASSPQGGEGNTIYFGEGSWLTVV.

This clone was observed once. The V and J genes are TRBV3-1 (or the pseudogene TRBV3-2) and TRBJ2-7; 7 bases fit TRBD1. This CDR3 is 15 amino acids long. CDR1 is LGHDT and CDR2 is YNNKEL in the germline V gene (reference sequence). The junction had 4 bases not matched to a gene; V was cut back by 1 base and J by 1 base. DNA of the CDR3: TGTGCCAGCAGCCAAGCTCCGGGACAGTCCTACGAGCAGTACTTC. Its translation: CASSQAPGQSYEQYF.

The chain combines TRBV2 with TRBJ1-4; TRBD1 matches at 9 bases. This CDR3 region has 15 residues. V gave up 5 bases and J gave up 7 bases; unmatched junction bases: 8. CDR1 SNHLY and CDR2 FYNNEI come from the germline V gene. CDR3 in DNA: TGTGCCAGCAGTACCTCGGGACAGGGTGGTGAAAAACTGTTTTTT. Translation: CASSTSGQGGEKLFF.

CDR3 DNA sequence: TGTGCCAGCAGCTACACCTTTAGGCCAAACTATGGCTACACCTTC. Its protein product is CASSYTFRPNYGYTF. The genes are TRBV5-5 and TRBJ1-2; D not resolved. CDR3 length equals 15 residues. V lost 3 bases and J 2 bases, leaving 14 bases between the germline ends. The germline gives CDR1 SGHKS, CDR2 YYEKEE (reference sequence).

The rearrangement links TRBV19 to TRBJ1-6; perhaps TRBD1 as D (6 bases). The CDR3 contains 14 residues. Between the trimmed V and J ends, which lost 7 bases and 2 bases, there was a span of 9 bases. Germline V gene sequence: CDR1 LNHDA, CDR2 SQIVND (reference sequence). Written as DNA, the CDR3 is TGTGCCAGTATGCAGGGGCCCTATAATTCACCCCTCCACTTT. Its translation: CASMQGPYNSPLHF.

The sample holds one count of this clone. This chain uses TRBV5-1 with TRBJ2-1; D is perhaps TRBD2 (5 bases). CDR3 length: 15 residues. Looked up from germline, CDR1 is SGHRS and CDR2 is YFSETQ. V lost 0 bases to trimming and J lost 7 bases, with 14 bases between them. Here the CDR3 DNA reads TGCGCCAGCAGCTTGGCTCCAAGGTCGGGGAATGAGCAGTTCTTC. Translating gives CASSLAPRSGNEQFF.

This rearrangement joins TRBV7-9 to TRBJ2-7, with D perhaps matching TRBD1 or TRBD2 (5 bases each). CDR1 SEHNR and CDR2 FQNEAQ come from the germline V gene (reference sequence). With 0 bases removed from V and 1 base from J, the gap between germline ends came to 13 bases. CDR3 length: 16 amino acids. The CDR3 DNA is TGTGCCAGCAGCTTAGCCCGAGGGACCGGGTCCTACGAGCAGTACTTC. Its translation is CASSLARGTGSYEQYF.

The chain employs TRBV6-2 or TRBV6-3 and TRBJ2-7, with D hard to call. The CDR3 consists of 13 residues. The germline V gene encodes CDR1 MNHEY and CDR2 SVGEGT. V shed 2 bases and J shed 0 bases, with 5 bases lying between them. The CDR3 spells CASSYPVSYEQYF. In DNA, the CDR3 is TGTGCCAGCAGTTACCCCGTCTCCTACGAGCAGTACTTC.

The chain carries TRBV6-5 and TRBJ1-6, with D tentatively TRBD1 (5 bases). The CDR3 totals 14 residues. Per the germline V gene, CDR1 is MNHEY and CDR2 is SVGAGI. Between the trimmed V and J ends, which lost 7 bases and 7 bases, there was a span of 14 bases. CDR3 loop: CASTGTFRNSPLHF. CDR3 bases: TGTGCCAGCACCGGGACGTTCCGGAATTCACCCCTCCACTTT.